The 30 T cell receptor beta chains listed next were all sequenced from one sample in a study of cytomegalovirus exposure and HLA in healthy donors. It was with 60 Vbeta and 13 Jbeta primers that the PCR ran. Profiled with immunoSEQ multiplex PCR; TCRdb holds only in-frame clones, not every one. The table shows 150,000 to 200,000 clones, with around four fifths occurring only once. Source material: PBMCs. The receptors shown here come from a woman aged 40 to 49 in good health and CMV-seronegative.

V and J are TRBV6-6 and TRBJ2-7; 9 bases match TRBD2. Germline-derived CDR1 and CDR2 are MNHNY and SVGAGI (reference sequence). CDR3 length equals 16 residues. Germline trimming cut 0 bases from V and 0 bases from J; bases unmatched to any gene: 3. DNA for the CDR3: TGTGCCAGCAGTTACTCGATTAGCGGGAGCTCCTACGAGCAGTACGTC. Amino acids: CASSYSISGSSYEQYV.

CDR3 sequence reads: CASSFTRVANTGELFF. CDR3 nucleotides: TGTGCCAGCAGCTTTACCAGGGTGGCGAACACCGGGGAGCTGTTTTTT. The chain employs TRBV7-8 and TRBJ2-2; weak D call: TRBD1 (5 bases). CDR3 length equals 16 residues. In germline, CDR1 is SGHVS, CDR2 FQNEAQ. V lost 3 bases and J lost 0, with 11 bases in between.

The chain couples TRBV7-9 to TRBJ1-2, with 10 bases aligning to TRBD1. This CDR3 spans 14 amino acids. The germline V gene has CDR1 SEHNR and CDR2 FQNEAQ (reference sequence). J lost 3 bases, V lost 5 bases, and 3 bases had no gene match. The CDR3 DNA reads as TGTGCCAGCAGCGCCGGGACAGGGGACTATGGCTACACCTTC. Residues: CASSAGTGDYGYTF.

The chain carries TRBV5-4 and TRBJ2-5, with 9 nucleotides matching TRBD1. CDR3 length equals 15 residues. The J segment lost 1 base and the V segment lost 5 bases, leaving 6 bases of the junction unmatched. The germline CDR1 and CDR2 sequences are SGHNT and YYREEE (reference sequence). This CDR3 reads CASRNRDRAQETQYF. The DNA for the CDR3 is TGTGCCAGCAGAAATCGGGACAGGGCCCAAGAGACCCAGTACTTC.

V is TRBV6-6 and J is TRBJ1-2; D might be TRBD1 (6 bases). There are 12 residues in the CDR3. V gave up 6 bases and J gave up 2 bases, with 7 bases separating them. From germline, CDR1 is MNHNY and CDR2 SVGAGI (reference sequence). CDR3 in amino acids: CASSQGNYGYTF. CDR3 in DNA: TGTGCCAGCAGCCAGGGGAACTATGGCTACACCTTC.

The rearrangement joins TRBV4-1 to TRBJ1-4; 12 nucleotides match TRBD1. This CDR3 is built from 19 residues. V shed 4 bases and J 8 bases; nucleotides not matched to a gene: 17. Germline CDR1 MGHRA, CDR2 YSYEKL. CDR3 protein: CASSLGGGTGGAGGEKLFF. CDR3 sequence (DNA): TGCGCCAGCAGCCTTGGCGGCGGGACAGGGGGCGCGGGCGGGGAAAAACTGTTTTTT.

The chain joins TRBV5-5 to TRBJ2-7; D unclear. Per the germline V gene, CDR1 is SGHKS and CDR2 is YYEKEE (reference sequence). The ends were cut back, 0 bases at V and 3 bases at J, with 10 bases in the middle. This CDR3 spans 14 amino acids. The CDR3 nucleotides read TGTGCCAGCAGCTTGGATCGCGGCCGCTACGAGCAGTACGTC. It yields the protein CASSLDRGRYEQYV.

This chain uses TRBV7-9 with TRBJ2-1; a weak D match, TRBD2 (6 bases). V lost 4 bases and J 8 bases, leaving 27 bases between the germline ends. The CDR3 runs to 18 residues. The germline CDR1 and CDR2 sequences are SEHNR and FQNEAQ (reference sequence). CDR3 sequence (DNA): TGTGCCAGCAGCTCTACCGGGGGAATAGCGGAACTGAGGCATGAGCAGTTCTTC. Its translation is CASSSTGGIAELRHEQFF.

J is TRBJ1-5 and V is TRBV4-1, with D uncertain. The germline CDR1 and CDR2 sequences are MGHRA and YSYEKL. There are 16 residues in the CDR3. V lost 0 bases, J lost 0 bases, and 9 bases lay in between. CDR3 amino acids: CASSQDGRYSNQPQHF. In DNA, the CDR3 is TGCGCCAGCAGCCAAGACGGGAGATATAGCAATCAGCCCCAGCATTTT.

This clone has more than one count but fewer than ten. Other DNA sequences in this specimen translate into the identical CDR3. The chain has TRBV9 and TRBJ2-6; D unclear. CDR3 size: 14 residues. Germline assignment: CDR1 SGDLS and CDR2 YYNGEE. V was clipped by 5 bases and J by 0 bases, with 6 bases between them. For the CDR3, the DNA is TGTGCCAGCAGTGCAGGCTCTGGGGCCAACGTCCTGACTTTC. Translating it yields CASSAGSGANVLTF. Based on the CDR3 plus reference TRBV9 and TRBJ2-6, the full variable domain is DSGVTQTPKHLITATGQRVTLRCSPRSGDLSVYWYQQSLDQGLQFLIQYYNGEERAKGNILERFSAQQFPDLHSELNLSSLELGDSALYFCASSAGSGANVLTFGAGSRLTVL.

The V gene is TRBV9, the J gene TRBJ2-2, with 10 bases fitting TRBD2. Germline V gene lookup returns CDR1 SGDLS and CDR2 YYNGEE. Trimming took 3 bases from V and 4 from J; bases not matched to a gene: 9. The length of the CDR3 is 17 residues. CDR3 loop: CASSARAGGRGTGELFF. DNA of the CDR3: TGTGCCAGCAGCGCCAGAGCGGGAGGGCGGGGCACCGGGGAGCTGTTTTTT.

This clone was found once. The chain uses TRBV11-2 and TRBJ2-3; D might be TRBD2 (5 bases). With 3 bases removed from V and 5 bases from J, the gap between germline ends came to 15 bases. Germline V CDR1 and CDR2: SGHAT, FQNNGV. The CDR3 is 15 residues long. The CDR3 loop is CASSLRWEWEDTQYF. In DNA form, the CDR3 reads TGTGCCAGCAGCTTGAGGTGGGAGTGGGAAGATACGCAGTATTTT.

The genes are TRBV2 and TRBJ2-1; 9 bases line up with TRBD1. The V gene end was trimmed by 7 bases and the J gene end by 4 bases; junction bases not matched to a gene: 5. This CDR3 contains 14 residues. Germline V gives CDR1 SNHLY, CDR2 FYNNEI. The CDR3 loop is CASTGQGSYNEQFF. The DNA of the CDR3 is TGTGCCAGCACGGGACAGGGCTCGTACAATGAGCAGTTCTTC.

The chain recombines TRBV15 with TRBJ2-7, with 9 nucleotides matching TRBD2. Germline CDR1 LNHNV, CDR2 YYDKDF (reference sequence). The trim removed 5 bases at V and 5 bases at J, leaving 10 bases unmatched. The CDR3 extends over 15 amino acids. CDR3 loop: CATSPRVAGEDEQYF. CDR3 bases: TGTGCCACCAGCCCCCGGGTAGCGGGAGAGGACGAGCAGTACTTC.

This rearrangement joins TRBV11-3 to TRBJ1-2; D gene ambiguous. Trimming shortened V by 2 bases and J by 8 bases, and 24 bases separated the two germline ends. Germline loops: CDR1 SGHNT, CDR2 YENEEA. The CDR3 is made up of 17 amino acids. CDR3 nucleotide sequence: TGTGCCAGCAGCTTACAATCCCCCGGAGCTTCGCTGAGCGGCTACACCTTC. Translated: CASSLQSPGASLSGYTF.

The chain recombines TRBV10-3 with TRBJ2-7; 7 positions match TRBD1. This CDR3 is built from 12 residues. Trimming at V came to 6 bases and at J to 3 bases, leaving 2 bases not matched to a gene. Germline CDR1 reads ENHRY; CDR2 reads SYGVKD. CDR3 residues: CAIRGDSYEQYV. As DNA, the CDR3 is TGTGCCATCAGGGGGGACAGCTACGAGCAGTACGTC.

With regard to this clone: At one end, the junction sequence differs from germline, possibly due to a read error. The chain has TRBV7-9 and TRBJ2-7; 12 nucleotides agree with TRBD2. CDR1 and CDR2 (germline): SEHNR, FQNEAQ (reference sequence). The CDR3 is 17 amino acids. The DNA of the CDR3 is TGTTCCAGCAGCTTAGGACTAGCGGGGCCGGTCGGGGGGGAGCAGTACTTC. This encodes CSSSLGLAGPVGGEQYF. The full variable domain, with the rest looked up from reference TRBV7-9 and TRBJ2-7, is DTGVSQNPRHKITKRGQNVTFRCDPISEHNRLYWYRQTLGQGPEFLTYFQNEAQLEKSRLLSDRFSAERPKGSFSTLEIQRTEQGDSAMYLCSSSLGLAGPVGGEQYFGPGTRLTVT.

This chain links TRBV9 with TRBJ2-7; D gene ambiguous. Germline assignment: CDR1 SGDLS and CDR2 YYNGEE. The V end was cut by 4 bases, the J end by 2 bases, with 16 bases between. CDR3 length equals 15 residues. Here the CDR3 DNA reads TGTGCCAGCAGCCCTCAGTCCCCTGGGCCCTACGAGCAGTACTTC. Encoded protein: CASSPQSPGPYEQYF.

The V and J genes are TRBV29-1 and TRBJ1-1; a weak D match, TRBD1 (5 bases). Germline loops: CDR1 SQVTM, CDR2 ANQGSEA. Trimming left V 4 bases short and J 7 bases short, with 16 bases between. The CDR3 contains 13 residues. DNA of the CDR3: TGCAGCGTTGCGGACCCCTCGACAGTTGAAGCTTTCTTT. Translated, it gives CSVADPSTVEAFF.

This sequence joins TRBV30 and TRBJ1-1; D is possibly TRBD1 (6 bases). The CDR3 has 13 amino acids. Germline loops: CDR1 GTSNPN, CDR2 SVGIG (reference sequence). V dropped 0 bases and J dropped 3 bases, with 8 bases sitting between them. The CDR3 loop is CAWSVSGDTEAFF. The DNA of the CDR3 is TGTGCCTGGAGTGTATCAGGGGACACTGAAGCTTTCTTT. The full variable domain, in which reference TRBV30 and TRBJ1-1 provide the parts outside the CDR3, is SQTIHQWPATLVQPVGSPLSLECTVEGTSNPNLYWYRQAAGRGLQLLFYSVGIGQISSEVPQNLSASRPQDRQFILSSKKLLLSDSGFYLCAWSVSGDTEAFFGQGTRLTVV.

This chain links TRBV28 with TRBJ2-7; perhaps TRBD2 as D (5 bases). Germline assignment: CDR1 MDHEN and CDR2 SYDVKM. The CDR3 is made up of 14 amino acids. Trimming cost V 4 bases and J 3 bases, with 13 bases left between them. CDR3 loop: CASSSEGMVYEQYF. CDR3 nucleotides: TGTGCCAGCAGTTCAGAGGGTATGGTCTACGAGCAGTACTTC.

Only one count was recorded for this clone. The chain couples TRBV5-1 to TRBJ1-1, with D hard to call. Germline CDR1 SGHRS, CDR2 YFSETQ. The CDR3 consists of 14 residues. The germline V and J ends were trimmed by 4 bases and 0 bases, with 10 bases remaining between them. CDR3: CASSLSGMNTEAFF. CDR3 bases: TGCGCCAGCAGCCTAAGCGGGATGAACACTGAAGCTTTCTTT.

This chain joins TRBV13 and TRBJ1-1; 7 positions match TRBD1. The V segment lost 4 bases and the J segment 4 bases; nucleotides outside the gene matches: 3. Germline V CDR1 and CDR2: PRHDT, FYEKMQ (reference sequence). CDR3 length: 13 residues. Here the CDR3 reads CASSSYRGTEAFF. The DNA of the CDR3 is TGTGCCAGCAGCTCCTACAGGGGCACTGAAGCTTTCTTT.

The V call is TRBV5-1, the J call TRBJ2-4; unclear D gene. The CDR3 is made up of 16 amino acids. With 0 bases removed from V and 0 bases from J, the gap between germline ends came to 10 bases. Germline V lookup: CDR1 SGHRS, CDR2 YFSETQ. CDR3 protein: CASSLEVSGAKNIQYF. The CDR3 DNA reads TGCGCCAGCAGCTTGGAAGTTTCGGGAGCCAAAAACATTCAGTACTTC.

This clone was observed a handful of times. The CDR3 DNA is TGCAGCGTTATGCGCCGGGACAGCATCTCTTATGGCTACACCTTC. This sequence encodes CSVMRRDSISYGYTF. The J gene is TRBJ1-2, the V gene TRBV29-1; 7 bases align to TRBD1. Germline V gives CDR1 SQVTM, CDR2 ANQGSEA. V trimming: 5 bases; J trimming: 5 bases; junction bases outside the gene matches: 14. This CDR3 comprises 15 residues.

V and J are TRBV19 and TRBJ1-2; no reliable D call. V gave up 1 base and J gave up 4 bases, with 13 bases separating them. CDR1 and CDR2 (germline): LNHDA, SQIVND (reference sequence). This CDR3 contains 15 residues. The CDR3 is CASSIAYGAAYGYTF. In DNA, the CDR3 is TGTGCCAGTAGTATAGCGTACGGAGCCGCCTATGGCTACACCTTC.

This clone showed up just a few times. The rearrangement joins TRBV9 to TRBJ1-2; D might be TRBD1 (5 bases). Trimming stripped 6 bases from V and 2 bases from J, with 20 bases between. Germline CDR1 SGDLS, CDR2 YYNGEE. The CDR3 totals 16 residues. CDR3 sequence: CASTSYNGGRNYGYTF. As DNA, the CDR3 is TGTGCCAGCACCTCGTATAACGGGGGACGAAACTATGGCTACACCTTC.

This CDR3 reads CASSIGPTSVPYNEQFF. DNA of the CDR3: TGTGCCAGTAGTATAGGACCTACTAGCGTTCCCTACAATGAGCAGTTCTTC. The chain is built from TRBV19 and TRBJ2-1, with 7 bases lining up with TRBD2. Germline CDR1 and CDR2: LNHDA and SQIVND (reference sequence). This CDR3 has 17 residues. The trim removed 1 base at V and 2 bases at J, leaving 8 bases unmatched.

V usage is TRBV15 and J usage is TRBJ1-2; no clear D gene. The CDR3 spans 13 residues. Germline assignment: CDR1 LNHNV and CDR2 YYDKDF (reference sequence). Trimming removed 3 bases at V and 8 bases at J, with 13 bases between. The CDR3 nucleotides are TGTGCCACCAGCAGGGGCCCGCTCATAGGCTACACCTTC. This sequence encodes CATSRGPLIGYTF. The full variable domain, completed using reference TRBV15 and TRBJ1-2, is DAMVIQNPRYQVTQFGKPVTLSCSQTLNHNVMYWYQQKSSQAPKLLFHYYDKDFNNEADTPDNFQSRRPNTSFCFLDIRSPGLGDTAMYLCATSRGPLIGYTFGSGTRLTVV.

To note about this clone: Its ends do not fully match the called genes, so a read error is possible. The V and J genes are TRBV7-9 and TRBJ1-2; tentatively, D is TRBD1 (6 bases). Germline V gene lookup returns CDR1 SEHNR and CDR2 FQNEAQ (reference sequence). The CDR3 covers 14 residues. CDR3 sequence: CSSSPRTVNYGYTF. CDR3 nucleotide sequence: TGTTCCAGCAGCCCCCGGACAGTTAACTATGGCTACACCTTC.